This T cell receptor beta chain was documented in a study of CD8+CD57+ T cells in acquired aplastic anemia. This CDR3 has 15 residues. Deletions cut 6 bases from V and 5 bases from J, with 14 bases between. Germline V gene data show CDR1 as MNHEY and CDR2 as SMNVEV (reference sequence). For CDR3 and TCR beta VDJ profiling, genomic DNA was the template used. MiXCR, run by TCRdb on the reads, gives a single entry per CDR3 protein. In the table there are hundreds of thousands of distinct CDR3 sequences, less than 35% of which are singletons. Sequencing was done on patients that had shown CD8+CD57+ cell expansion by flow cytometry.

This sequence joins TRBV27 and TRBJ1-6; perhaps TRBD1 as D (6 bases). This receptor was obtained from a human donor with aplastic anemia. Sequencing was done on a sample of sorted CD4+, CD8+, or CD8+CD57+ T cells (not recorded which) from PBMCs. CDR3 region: CASRIHRVDNSPLHF. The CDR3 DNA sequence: TGTGCCAGCAGGATTCACAGGGTAGATAATTCACCCCTCCACTTT.